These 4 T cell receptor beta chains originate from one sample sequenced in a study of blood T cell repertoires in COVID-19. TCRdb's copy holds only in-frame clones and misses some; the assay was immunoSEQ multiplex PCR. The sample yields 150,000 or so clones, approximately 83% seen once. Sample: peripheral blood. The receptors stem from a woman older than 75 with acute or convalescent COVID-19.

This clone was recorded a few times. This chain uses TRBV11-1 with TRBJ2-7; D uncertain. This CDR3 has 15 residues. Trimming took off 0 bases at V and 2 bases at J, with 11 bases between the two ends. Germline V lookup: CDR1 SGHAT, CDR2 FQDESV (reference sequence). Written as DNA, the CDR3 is TGTGCCAGCAGCTTAGCCCCAGGTGCCACCTACGAGCAGTACTTC. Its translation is CASSLAPGATYEQYF.

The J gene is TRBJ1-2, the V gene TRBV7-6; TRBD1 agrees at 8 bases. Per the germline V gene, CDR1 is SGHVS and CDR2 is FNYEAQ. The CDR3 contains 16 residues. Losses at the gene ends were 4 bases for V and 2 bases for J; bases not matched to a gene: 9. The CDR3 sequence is CASSSLWTGSNYGYTF. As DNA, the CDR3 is TGTGCCAGCAGCTCCCTTTGGACAGGGTCGAACTATGGCTACACCTTC.

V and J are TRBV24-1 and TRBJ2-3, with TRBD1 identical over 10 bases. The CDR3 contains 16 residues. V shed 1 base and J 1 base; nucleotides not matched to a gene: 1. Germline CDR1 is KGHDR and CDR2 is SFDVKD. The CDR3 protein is CATSDFGQGGTDTQYF. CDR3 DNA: TGTGCCACCAGTGATTTCGGACAGGGGGGCACAGATACGCAGTATTTT.

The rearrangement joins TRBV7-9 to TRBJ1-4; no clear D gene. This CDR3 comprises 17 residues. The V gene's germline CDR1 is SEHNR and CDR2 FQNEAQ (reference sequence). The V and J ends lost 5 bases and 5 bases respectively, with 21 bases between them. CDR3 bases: TGTGCCAGCAGCCCTAGTGCCTGGCCCGCGGAAAATGAAAAACTGTTTTTT. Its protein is CASSPSAWPAENEKLFF.